This is a list of T cell receptor beta chains from one sample in a study of OX40 agonist ivuxolimab in advanced cancers. The method was immunoSEQ multiplex PCR; TCRdb's version includes in-frame clones alone and lacks a portion of them. Counted here are 45,000 to 50,000 clones, approximately 89% occurring once; the ten biggest clones make up 5.5% to 7.5%. The sequencing used CD4+ or CD8+ T cells sorted from blood, collected in a trial of the OX40 agonist ivuxolimab. These receptors were obtained from an adult with an advanced solid tumor such as melanoma, head and neck, liver or kidney cancer. Each CDR3 is given with its conserved first and last residue. A D gene is named only where the DNA matches it firmly. Clone size is stated in some rows and not others, as once, few, many or a class when expanded.

D gene	CDR3 length	J gene	V gene	clone size	CDR3 DNA	CDR3 protein
NA	12	TRBJ1-2	TRBV5-1	NA	TGCGCCAGCAGCTTGCCCGGGAATGGCTACACCTTC	CASSLPGNGYTF
NA	13	TRBJ2-1	TRBV5-4	NA	TGTGCCAGCAGCTTTACAGAATACAATGAGCAGTTCTTC	CASSFTEYNEQFF
NA	12	TRBJ1-2	TRBV10-2	NA	TGCGCCAGCAGTCCAACGGGACGTGGCTACACCTTC	CASSPTGRGYTF
NA	15	TRBJ1-2	TRBV6-1	NA	TGTGCCAGCAGTGGCATTACCGGGATAGAGGATGGCTACACCTTC	CASSGITGIEDGYTF
NA	15	TRBJ1-3	TRBV7-9	NA	TGTGCCAGCAGCTTAGCGGGCGGGTCAGGAAACACCATATATTTT	CASSLAGGSGNTIYF
NA	14	TRBJ1-2	TRBV5-4	NA	TGTGCCAGCAGCTTGAAGGGTCAGGGCGGAGGCTACACCTTC	CASSLKGQGGGYTF
NA	13	TRBJ1-1	TRBV29-1	NA	TGCAGCGTTGGGGGGATAGGGGGAACTGAAGCTTTCTTT	CSVGGIGGTEAFF
NA	15	TRBJ1-2	TRBV6-5	NA	TGTGCCAGCAGTTCCTTGGGGGGGCTAAGCTATGGCTACACCTTC	CASSSLGGLSYGYTF
TRBD2	14	TRBJ2-1	TRBV6-5	NA	TGTGCCAGCAGCCCGGGACTAGTCCCCAATGAGCAGTTCTTC	CASSPGLVPNEQFF
TRBD1	17	TRBJ2-3	TRBV7-2	NA	TGTGCCAGCAGCTCCGCCTGGACAGGGGGCAAGGAAGATACGCAGTATTTT	CASSSAWTGGKEDTQYF
NA	13	TRBJ1-2	TRBV28	once	TGTGCCAGCACGGTCCTAGGGGACTATGGCTACACCTTC	CASTVLGDYGYTF
TRBD1	13	TRBJ1-2	TRBV28	NA	TGTGCCAGCAGTTGGGACAGGGACTATGGCTACACCTTC	CASSWDRDYGYTF
NA	12	TRBJ2-7	TRBV6-6	NA	TGTGCCAGCAGTTTGCACGGCTACGAGCAGTACTTC	CASSLHGYEQYF
NA	14	TRBJ2-5	TRBV19	NA	TGTGCCAGTAGTATAGTCGCGGGACTAGAGACCCAGTACTTC	CASSIVAGLETQYF
NA	11	TRBJ2-1	TRBV20-1	NA	TGCAGTGGGACTTTCGGACTACTTCATCTCTTC	CSGTFGLLHLF
NA	13	TRBJ1-1	TRBV9	NA	TGTGCCAGCAGCGCTTGGATGAACACTGAAGCTTTCTTT	CASSAWMNTEAFF
NA	14	TRBJ1-4	TRBV4-1	NA	TGCGCCAGCAGCCCCGGGACGACGAATGAAAAACTGTTTTTT	CASSPGTTNEKLFF
NA	14	TRBJ1-4	TRBV7-9	NA	TGTGCCAGCAAGCAAGGCCCCGGAAAGGAAAAACTGTTTTTT	CASKQGPGKEKLFF
TRBD2	17	TRBJ2-7	TRBV4-3	NA	TGCGCCAGCAGCCAAGAAAGCGTCCAGCGGGAGGGCCGCGAGCAGTACTTC	CASSQESVQREGREQYF
NA	15	TRBJ1-2	TRBV4-2	few	TGTGCCAGCAGCCAAGATTCGGGTATTGGCTATGGCTACACCTTC	CASSQDSGIGYGYTF
NA	13	TRBJ1-2	TRBV6-1	NA	TGTGCCAGCAGTGAAAATAAGGGTAGTGGCTACACCTTC	CASSENKGSGYTF
NA	13	TRBJ1-2	TRBV7-9	NA	TGTGCCAGCAGCTACAGGGACTACTATGGCTACACCTTC	CASSYRDYYGYTF
NA	17	TRBJ2-4	TRBV5-6	NA	TGTGCCAGCAGCTTGGTATGGGGGGGCGAGGCCAAAAACATTCAGTACTTC	CASSLVWGGEAKNIQYF